This entry describes one T cell receptor (beta chain). These data are taken from a study of shared clonotypes between healthy human individuals. Deep-level assay runs were performed. Assay used: immunoSEQ multiplex PCR; TCRdb lists only in-frame clones, some missing. The top ten hold approximately 0.12% of the sample, which has around 620,000 clones, approximately 95% seen once. Naive CD8 isolation took CD45RO-negative cells positively selected for CCR7 and excluded terminally differentiated effector memory CD45RA+ cells. This clonotype was sampled from a woman in her twenties or thirties in good health. The specimen sequenced was naive CD8+ T cells sorted from blood.

DNA of the CDR3: TGTGCCAGCACCCTCGGGGCTGCAAGGCTAGCGGGAGGTAATGAGCAGTTCTTC. This translates into CASTLGAARLAGGNEQFF. The V gene is TRBV5-6, the J gene TRBJ2-1; 11 positions agree with TRBD2. Losses at the gene ends were 6 bases for V and 7 bases for J; bases not matched to a gene: 18. CDR3 length: 18 amino acids. Germline V gene data show CDR1 as SGHDT and CDR2 as YYEEEE.